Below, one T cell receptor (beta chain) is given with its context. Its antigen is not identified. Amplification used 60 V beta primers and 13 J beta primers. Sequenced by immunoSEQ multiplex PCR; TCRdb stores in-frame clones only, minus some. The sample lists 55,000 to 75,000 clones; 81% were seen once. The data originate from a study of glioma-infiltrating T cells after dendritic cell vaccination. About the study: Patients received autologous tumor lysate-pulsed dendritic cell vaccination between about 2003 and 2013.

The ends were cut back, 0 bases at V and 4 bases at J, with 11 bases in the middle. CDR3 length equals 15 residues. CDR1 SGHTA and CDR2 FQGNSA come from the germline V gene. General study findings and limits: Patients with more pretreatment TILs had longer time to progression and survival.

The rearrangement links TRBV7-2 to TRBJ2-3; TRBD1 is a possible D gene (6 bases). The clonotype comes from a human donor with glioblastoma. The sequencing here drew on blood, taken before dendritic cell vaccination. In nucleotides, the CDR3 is TGTGCCAGCAGCTTAGCAAGCACAGGGCCAGATACGCAGTATTTT. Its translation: CASSLASTGPDTQYF.